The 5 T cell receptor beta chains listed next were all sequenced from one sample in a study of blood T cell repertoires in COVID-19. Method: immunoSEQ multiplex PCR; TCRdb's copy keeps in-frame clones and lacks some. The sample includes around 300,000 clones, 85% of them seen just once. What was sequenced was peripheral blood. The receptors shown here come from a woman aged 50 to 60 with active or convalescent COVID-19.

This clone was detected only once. The chain's CDR3 is CASSEVRKRHEQYF. The CDR3 nucleotides read TGTGCCAGCAGTGAAGTGCGGAAGAGGCACGAGCAGTACTTC. The chain has TRBV2 and TRBJ2-7; no firm D call. V gave up 1 base and J gave up 5 bases, with 12 bases separating them. CDR1 is SNHLY, CDR2 FYNNEI, per germline. The length of the CDR3 is 14 residues.

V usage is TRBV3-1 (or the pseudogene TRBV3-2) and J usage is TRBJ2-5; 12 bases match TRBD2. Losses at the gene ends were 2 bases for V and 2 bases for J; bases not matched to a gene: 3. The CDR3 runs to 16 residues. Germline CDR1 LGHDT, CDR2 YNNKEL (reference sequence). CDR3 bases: TGTGCCAGCAGCCAAACGGGACTAGCGGGTCAAGAGACCCAGTACTTC. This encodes CASSQTGLAGQETQYF.

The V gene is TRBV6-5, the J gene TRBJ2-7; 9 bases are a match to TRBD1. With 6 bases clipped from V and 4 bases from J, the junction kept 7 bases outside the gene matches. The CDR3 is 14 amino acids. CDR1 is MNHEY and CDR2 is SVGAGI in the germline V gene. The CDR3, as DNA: TGTGCCAGCAGGAGTGACAGGGGGGTATACGAGCAGTACTTC. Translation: CASRSDRGVYEQYF.

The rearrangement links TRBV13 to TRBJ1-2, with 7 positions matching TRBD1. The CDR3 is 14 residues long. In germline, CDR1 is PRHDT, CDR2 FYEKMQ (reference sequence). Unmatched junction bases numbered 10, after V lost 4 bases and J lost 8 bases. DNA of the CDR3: TGTGCCAGCAGCTCGCGACAGGGATTCGGAGGCTACACCTTC. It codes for CASSSRQGFGGYTF.

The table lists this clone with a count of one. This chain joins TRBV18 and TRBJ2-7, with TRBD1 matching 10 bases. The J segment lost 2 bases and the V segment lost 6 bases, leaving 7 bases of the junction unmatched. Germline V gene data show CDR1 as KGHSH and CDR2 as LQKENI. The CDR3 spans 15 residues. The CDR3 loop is CASSYTGTGAYEQYF. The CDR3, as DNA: TGTGCCAGCTCCTATACCGGGACAGGGGCCTACGAGCAGTACTTC.